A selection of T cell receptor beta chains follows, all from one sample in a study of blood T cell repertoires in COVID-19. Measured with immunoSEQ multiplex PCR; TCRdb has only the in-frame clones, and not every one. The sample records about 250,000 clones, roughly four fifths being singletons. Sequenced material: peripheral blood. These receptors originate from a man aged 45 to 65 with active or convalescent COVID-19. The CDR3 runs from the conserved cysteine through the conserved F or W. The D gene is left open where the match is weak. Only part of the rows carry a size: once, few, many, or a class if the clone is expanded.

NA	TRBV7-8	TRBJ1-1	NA	TGTGCCAGCAGCTTATTAGTTGCGGGAAACACTGAAGCTTTCTTT	CASSLLVAGNTEAFF
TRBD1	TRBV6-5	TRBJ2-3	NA	TGTGCCAGCACCCGACAGGGGACAGATACGCAGTATTTT	CASTRQGTDTQYF
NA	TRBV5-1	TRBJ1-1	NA	TGCGCCAGCAGCTTCGTAACAGGGTCCATGAACACTGAAGCTTTCTTT	CASSFVTGSMNTEAFF
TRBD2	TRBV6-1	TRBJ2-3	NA	TGTGCCAGCAGTGAACGGTCGGGGGGGCCGAATACGCAGTATTTT	CASSERSGGPNTQYF
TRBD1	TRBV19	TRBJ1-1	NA	TGTGCCAGTAGTATGGGACCCGTTTTCAGGGGGGAAGCTTTCTTT	CASSMGPVFRGEAFF
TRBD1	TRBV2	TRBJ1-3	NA	TGTGCCAGGCGGACAGGGCGGGGAAACACCATATATTTT	CARRTGRGNTIYF
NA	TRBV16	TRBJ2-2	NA	TGTGCCAGCAGCCAATGGTCAGGTGGCAACACCGGGGAGCTGTTTTTT	CASSQWSGGNTGELFF
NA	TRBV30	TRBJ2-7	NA	TGTGCCTGGAGTCCCGGACACTACAGCCACGAGCAGTACTTC	CAWSPGHYSHEQYF
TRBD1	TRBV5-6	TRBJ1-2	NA	TGTGCCAGCGGGACAGGGGGGAATGGCTACACCTTC	CASGTGGNGYTF
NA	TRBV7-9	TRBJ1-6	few	TGTGCCAGCAGCTTAGAAGTCTTCGGGTCACCCCTCCACTTT	CASSLEVFGSPLHF
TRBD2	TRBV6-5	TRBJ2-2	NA	TGTGCCAGCAGTTTCTCTAGCGGAACGAACACCGGGGAGCTGTTTTTT	CASSFSSGTNTGELFF
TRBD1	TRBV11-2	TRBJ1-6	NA	TGTGCCAGCAGACCGGACAGGTCTTATAATTCACCCCTCCACTTT	CASRPDRSYNSPLHF
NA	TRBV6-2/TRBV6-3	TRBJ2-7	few	TGTGCCAGCAGTTACGGGACACCTCTCTCCTACGAGCAGTACTTC	CASSYGTPLSYEQYF
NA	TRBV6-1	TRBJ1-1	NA	TGTGCCAGCAGTGAAGAGGCTAGGGGTCTTACCACTGAAGCTTTCTTT	CASSEEARGLTTEAFF
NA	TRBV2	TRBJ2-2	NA	TGTGCCAGCAGTTTCGCAGGGGCGAGCACCGGGGAGCTGTTTTTT	CASSFAGASTGELFF
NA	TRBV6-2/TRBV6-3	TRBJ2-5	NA	TGTGCCAGCAGTTTCTTCAGGGCGGAGACCCAGTACTTC	CASSFFRAETQYF
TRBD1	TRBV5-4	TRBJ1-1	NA	TGTGCCAGCAGCCCGGGACAGGTACGCGGGGGCACTGAAGCTTTCTTT	CASSPGQVRGGTEAFF
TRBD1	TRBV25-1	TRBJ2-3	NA	TGTGCCAGCAGTGATCCCGGGACAGGGGGCACAGATACGCAGTATTTT	CASSDPGTGGTDTQYF
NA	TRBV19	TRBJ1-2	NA	TGTGCCAGTAGTATAACGAGTGGACTGCGGGCTGGCTACACCTTC	CASSITSGLRAGYTF
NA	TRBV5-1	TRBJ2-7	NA	TGCGCCAGCAGCCCCTCACAGGGTCCCTACGAGCAGTACTTC	CASSPSQGPYEQYF
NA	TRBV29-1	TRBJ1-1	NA	TGCAGCGTTGCCAGGGGAACTGAAGCTTTCTTT	CSVARGTEAFF
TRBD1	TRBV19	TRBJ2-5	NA	TGTGCCAGTTCTTCCTCAGGGGGCCGGCAAGAGACCCAGTACTTC	CASSSSGGRQETQYF
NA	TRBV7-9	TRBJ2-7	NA	TGTGCCAGCAGCTCCCGTGCGGGGCTGGCCCCCTACTCCTACGAGCAGTACTTC	CASSSRAGLAPYSYEQYF
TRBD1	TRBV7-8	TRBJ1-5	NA	TGTGCCAGCAGCTTACTCGGACAGGGAAATCAGCCCCAGCATTTT	CASSLLGQGNQPQHF
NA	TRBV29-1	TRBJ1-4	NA	TGCAGCGCCCTGACAGGAGCTAATGAAAAACTGTTTTTT	CSALTGANEKLFF
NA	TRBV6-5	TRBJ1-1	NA	TGTGCCAGCACTTCACCGAGGGAATTAAAAGCTTTCTTT	CASTSPRELKAFF
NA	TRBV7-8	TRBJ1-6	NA	TGTGCCAGCAGCTTGTCGGGACAATCCTCACCCCTCCACTTT	CASSLSGQSSPLHF
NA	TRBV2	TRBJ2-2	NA	TGTGCCAGCAGTGAGCTTCCGGGATACACCGGGGAGCTGTTTTTT	CASSELPGYTGELFF
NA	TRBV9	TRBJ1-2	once	TGTGCCAGCAGCGCCCCTCGGGACACCGAAACGGGCGGAGCTAACTATGGCTACACCTTC	CASSAPRDTETGGANYGYTF
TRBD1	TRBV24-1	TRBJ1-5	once	TGTGCCACCAGTGATAACAGGGGGAATCAGCCCCAGCATTTT	CATSDNRGNQPQHF
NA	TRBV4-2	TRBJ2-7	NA	TGTGCCAGCAGCCAAGTGCAGGGTAGAGACTACGAGCAGTACTTC	CASSQVQGRDYEQYF
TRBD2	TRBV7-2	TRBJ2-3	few	TGTGCCAGCAGCCTCCGGACTAGCGGGGGGGCCAGCACAGATACGCAGTATTTT	CASSLRTSGGASTDTQYF
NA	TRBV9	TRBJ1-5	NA	TGTGCCAGCAGCTCCCAAGGAGGTTCGAATCAGCCCCAGCATTTT	CASSSQGGSNQPQHF
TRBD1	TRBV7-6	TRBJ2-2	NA	TGTGCCAGCAGAAAATCCGGGACAGCGAACACCGGGGAGCTGTTTTTT	CASRKSGTANTGELFF
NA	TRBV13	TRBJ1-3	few	TGTGCCAGCAGCTTACGGAGCTCTGGAAACACCATATATTTT	CASSLRSSGNTIYF
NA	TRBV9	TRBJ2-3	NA	TGTGCCAGCAGCCATCATAGCACAGATACGCAGTATTTT	CASSHHSTDTQYF
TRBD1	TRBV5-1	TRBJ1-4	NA	TGCGCCAGCAGCTTGGTTGGACAGGGGGCGAGAAAACTGTTTTTT	CASSLVGQGARKLFF
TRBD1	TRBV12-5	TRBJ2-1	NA	TGTGCTAGTGGTTTAGGGGCAGGGGGAGATGAGCAGTTCTTC	CASGLGAGGDEQFF
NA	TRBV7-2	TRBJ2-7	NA	TGTGCCAGCAGCTTTGGCGGATTTTACGAGCAGTACTTC	CASSFGGFYEQYF
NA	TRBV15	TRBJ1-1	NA	TGTGCCACCAGCAGAGATAACCCAGATATGAACACTGAAGCTTTCTTT	CATSRDNPDMNTEAFF
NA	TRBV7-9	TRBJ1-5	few	TGTGCCAGCAGCTTAGTGGCAGGCAGGGATCCCAATCAGCCCCAGCATTTT	CASSLVAGRDPNQPQHF